This entry lists 31 T cell receptor beta chains sequenced from one sample in a study of spatial heterogeneity in lung cancer. TCRdb passed the 5' RACE reads through MiXCR, listing each CDR3 protein once. The table lists some 37,000 distinct CDR3 sequences, 7.5% to 8% of them singletons. Time point reported: sample taken at primary tumor resection. From tumor, nontumor lung or frozen PBMC, whole RNA was taken unsorted for sequencing. Specimen: PBMCs, collected at surgery. These TCRs come from a male donor with early-stage non-small cell lung cancer.

This clonotype occurred many times. The rearrangement uses TRBV4-3 and TRBJ2-1, with 9 bases fitting TRBD1. J was trimmed by 3 bases and V by 0 bases; bases with no gene match: 6. Germline values: CDR1 LGHNA, CDR2 YSLEER. CDR3 length: 17 amino acids. The CDR3 here is CASSQEAGQGGYNEQFF. DNA for the CDR3: TGCGCCAGCAGCCAAGAAGCGGGACAGGGAGGCTACAATGAGCAGTTCTTC.

This clonotype was counted at least ten times. The CDR3 sequence is CATRSTSGSTDTQYF. The CDR3, as DNA: TGTGCCACCAGATCGACTAGCGGGAGCACAGATACGCAGTATTTT. The chain recombines TRBV24-1 with TRBJ2-3; 10 positions match TRBD2. V lost 7 bases, J lost 0 bases, and 3 bases stayed unmatched. The germline V gene encodes CDR1 KGHDR and CDR2 SFDVKD. The CDR3 totals 15 residues.

This clonotype was recorded at least ten times. The chain joins TRBV20-1 to TRBJ1-3, with D unclear. V lost 2 bases, J lost 0 bases, and 5 bases lay in between. Germline V gene sequence: CDR1 DFQATT, CDR2 SNEGSKA (reference sequence). This CDR3 is built from 13 residues. The CDR3 is CSARQISGNTIYF. The CDR3 DNA sequence: TGCAGTGCTAGACAGATCTCTGGAAACACCATATATTTT.

The rearrangement links TRBV9 to TRBJ2-5; TRBD1 might be the D (6 bases). This CDR3 contains 14 residues. Trimming pared 0 bases from V and 4 bases from J, leaving 10 bases between. Germline V CDR1 and CDR2: SGDLS, YYNGEE. In nucleotides, the CDR3 is TGTGCCAGCAGCGTAGAGGGGGATAGAGAGACCCAGTACTTC. It yields the protein CASSVEGDRETQYF.

The rearrangement joins TRBV11-3 to TRBJ2-1, with 7 bases that match TRBD1. CDR3 length: 15 amino acids. The junction had 6 bases not matched to a gene; V was cut back by 1 base and J by 6 bases. From germline, CDR1 is SGHNT and CDR2 YENEEA. CDR3 DNA sequence: TGTGCCAGCAGCTTAGTGGGGACAGCCTCCAATGAGCAGTTCTTC. Amino acid sequence: CASSLVGTASNEQFF.

The chain is built from TRBV2 and TRBJ1-2; D gene unclear. V gave up 7 bases and J gave up 5 bases, with 14 bases separating them. CDR3 length: 13 residues. Germline-derived CDR1 and CDR2 are SNHLY and FYNNEI. The CDR3 coding sequence is TGTGCCAGCAACTCCCTAACTATATATGGCTACACCTTC. This gives the protein CASNSLTIYGYTF. The full variable domain, in which reference TRBV2 and TRBJ1-2 provide the parts outside the CDR3, is EPEVTQTPSHQVTQMGQEVILRCVPISNHLYFYWYRQILGQKVEFLVSFYNNEISEKSEIFDDQFSVERPDGSNFTLKIRSTKLEDSAMYFCASNSLTIYGYTFGSGTRLTVV.

This clonotype was observed a handful of times. The J gene is TRBJ2-3, the V gene TRBV7-8, with TRBD2 matching over 11 bases. V shed 5 bases, J shed 5 bases, and the junction held 24 bases outside the gene matches. The germline V gene has CDR1 SGHVS and CDR2 FQNEAQ. The CDR3 length is 21 residues. The CDR3 DNA sequence: TGTGCCAGCAGCCAACTGAGGGCCGCTGGGTCTAGCGGGAGGCCGGAAGATACGCAGTATTTT. This codes for CASSQLRAAGSSGRPEDTQYF.

A note on this clonotype: The junction departs from germline at one end; a sequencing error may be responsible. The chain links TRBV7-7 to TRBJ2-5; TRBD1 matches at 10 bases. CDR3 length equals 16 residues. Germline V lookup: CDR1 SSHAT, CDR2 FNYEAQ (reference sequence). The DNA for the CDR3 is TGTGCTAGCAGCTTAGCCGGGACAGGGGTTGAAGAGACCCAGTACTTC. Residues: CASSLAGTGVEETQYF.

This clonotype was counted many times. J is TRBJ2-3 and V is TRBV29-1, with TRBD2 matching 7 bases. The V and J ends lost 3 bases and 2 bases, in that order; junction bases with no gene match: 8. The length of the CDR3 is 15 residues. Germline lookup yields CDR1 SQVTM and CDR2 ANQGSEA. CDR3 sequence: CSVDGASGDTDTQYF. The CDR3 nucleotides read TGCAGCGTTGATGGGGCTAGCGGCGACACAGATACGCAGTATTTT.

This clonotype came up a few times. The CDR3 bases are TGTGCCAGCAGCCGGGACAGGAACACTGAAGCTTTCTTT. Translating it yields CASSRDRNTEAFF. The chain combines TRBV12-3 or TRBV12-4 with TRBJ1-1; 7 bases line up with TRBD1. CDR3 length equals 13 residues. Unmatched junction bases numbered 2, after V lost 6 bases and J lost 1 base.

Comment on this clonotype: This sequence may be a read error, since a much larger clone differs from it by one base. This chain joins TRBV3-1 and TRBJ2-7; D is uncertain. Germline CDR1 is LGHDT and CDR2 is YNNKEL (reference sequence). The length of the CDR3 is 11 residues. CDR3 sequence reads: CASSLWAEQHF. CDR3 coding DNA: TGTGCCAGCAGCCTTTGGGCCGAGCAGCACTTC.

This clonotype was observed many times. The genes are TRBV27 and TRBJ1-1; 7 bases match TRBD1. In germline, CDR1 is MNHEY, CDR2 SMNVEV (reference sequence). The CDR3 contains 16 residues. With 5 bases clipped from V and 1 base from J, the junction kept 10 bases outside the gene matches. DNA of the CDR3: TGTGCCAGCAGTGCTCGACAGGGCTTATCGAACACTGAAGCTTTCTTT. It is translated as CASSARQGLSNTEAFF.

This clonotype has more than one count but fewer than ten. This chain uses TRBV7-2 with TRBJ1-1; D might be TRBD1 (5 bases). This CDR3 contains 14 residues. Germline CDR1 SGHTA, CDR2 FQGNSA. The V gene lost 1 base and the J gene lost 4 bases, with 10 bases spanning the gap. DNA for the CDR3: TGTGCCAGCAGCTTAGGGGGGTACAGCACTGAAGCTTTCTTT. It yields the protein CASSLGGYSTEAFF.

This clonotype was found once. A read error may be the cause here, since a much bigger clone is one base away. The rearrangement links TRBV4-1 to TRBJ1-1, with D uncertain. Germline CDR1 reads MGHRA; CDR2 reads YSYEKL. The CDR3 length is 15 residues. The CDR3 reads CASSPDSDLNTVAFF. The CDR3 DNA sequence: TGCGCCAGCAGTCCTGACTCCGACTTGAACACTGTAGCTTTCTTT.

Comment on this clonotype: A much larger clone differs from this one at a single base, so this may be a read error. V usage is TRBV6-1 and J usage is TRBJ2-5; D gene uncertain. This CDR3 comprises 16 residues. Germline CDR1 and CDR2: MNHNS and SASEGT. Between the trimmed V and J ends, which lost 0 bases and 4 bases, there was a span of 15 bases. The CDR3 region is CASSEARTPDVETQYF. CDR3 DNA sequence: TGTGCCAGCAGTGAAGCGCGGACCCCCGATGTAGAGACCCAGTACTTC.

This clonotype was detected ten times or more. The chain uses TRBV12-3 or TRBV12-4 and TRBJ2-1; 9 nucleotides match TRBD1. CDR3 length: 14 residues. Trimming took 7 bases from V and 7 from J; bases not matched to a gene: 8. The DNA of the CDR3 is TGTGCCAGCAACATCGGGGACAGGGCGAATGAGCAGTTCTTC. Amino acid sequence: CASNIGDRANEQFF.

The CDR3 sequence is CASSPTGLAGGPGEQFF. In DNA form, the CDR3 reads TGTGCCAGCAGCCCAACGGGGCTAGCGGGAGGGCCAGGTGAGCAGTTCTTC. The chain employs TRBV11-2 and TRBJ2-1; 12 bases agree with TRBD2. The CDR3 contains 17 residues. Per germline, CDR1 SGHAT and CDR2 FQNNGV. V trimming: 5 bases; J trimming: 9 bases; junction bases outside the gene matches: 14. Full variable domain (missing parts from reference TRBV11-2 and TRBJ2-1): EAGVAQSPRYKIIEKRQSVAFWCNPISGHATLYWYQQILGQGPKLLIQFQNNGVVDDSQLPKDRFSAERLKGVDSTLKIQPAKLEDSAVYLCASSPTGLAGGPGEQFFGPGTRLTVL.

This clonotype was detected ten times or more. The gene calls are TRBV6-4 and TRBJ2-1; 10 bases match TRBD2. The germline V gene encodes CDR1 MRHNA and CDR2 SNTAGT. V lost 4 bases and J lost 7; bases outside the gene matches: 7. This CDR3 is built from 15 residues. Here the CDR3 DNA reads TGTGCCAGCAGTGCTGAGGGACTAGCGTCTAATGAGCAGTTCTTC. It specifies CASSAEGLASNEQFF.

This clonotype was seen a few times. This chain uses TRBV11-2 with TRBJ2-6; D might be TRBD1 (6 bases). V lost 5 bases, J lost 2 bases, and 10 bases lay in between. This CDR3 spans 15 amino acids. Germline values: CDR1 SGHAT, CDR2 FQNNGV. The CDR3 protein is CASSAHRAGANVLTF. CDR3 bases: TGTGCCAGCAGCGCCCACAGGGCTGGGGCCAACGTCCTGACTTTC.

The chain recombines TRBV24-1 with TRBJ2-3; D not certain. The CDR3 runs to 13 residues. CDR1 and CDR2 from the germline V gene are KGHDR and SFDVKD. V gave up 7 bases and J gave up 5 bases, with 12 bases separating them. The CDR3 sequence: CATSEIAGDTQYF. The CDR3 DNA reads TGTGCCACCAGCGAAATAGCAGGAGATACGCAGTATTTT.

This clonotype was counted at least ten times. J is TRBJ1-1 and V is TRBV7-9; no firm D call. V was shortened by 5 bases and J by 2 bases, with 6 bases between the two germline ends. CDR1 and CDR2 from the germline V gene are SEHNR and FQNEAQ (reference sequence). The CDR3 sequence is 12 residues long. The CDR3 protein is CASSRSNTEAFF. CDR3 nucleotide sequence: TGTGCCAGCAGCCGATCCAACACTGAAGCTTTCTTT.

This clonotype appeared a few times. The rearrangement links TRBV5-1 to TRBJ2-5; D is unclear. Germline CDR1 SGHRS, CDR2 YFSETQ. The CDR3 has 12 residues. V lost 4 bases and J lost 2, with 6 bases in between. The CDR3 DNA follows: TGCGCCAGCAGCAACCAACAAGAGACCCAGTACTTC. It is translated as CASSNQQETQYF.

V usage is TRBV20-1 and J usage is TRBJ2-1, with D possibly matching TRBD2 (5 bases). The CDR3 has 14 residues. Germline values: CDR1 DFQATT, CDR2 SNEGSKA (reference sequence). The V end lost 3 bases, the J end lost 12 bases, and 21 bases lay between the germline ends. The CDR3, as DNA: TGCAGTGCTAGTATCGCGGGCTACAATGAGGGGCAGTTCTTC. Translating it yields CSASIAGYNEGQFF.

There are many counts of this clonotype. The genes are TRBV3-1 and TRBJ2-2; 8 bases line up with TRBD1. V was pared by 4 bases and J by 7 bases, with 5 bases of the junction left unmatched. The CDR3 length is 14 residues. From germline, CDR1 is LGHDT and CDR2 YNNKEL (reference sequence). CDR3 protein: CASSPTGGFGELFF. DNA of the CDR3: TGTGCCAGCAGCCCTACAGGGGGTTTCGGGGAGCTGTTTTTT. The full variable domain, its missing parts supplied by reference TRBV3-1 and TRBJ2-2, is DTAVSQTPKYLVTQMGNDKSIKCEQNLGHDTMYWYKQDSKKFLKIMFSYNNKELIINETVPNRFSPKSPDKAHLNLHINSLELGDSAVYFCASSPTGGFGELFFGEGSRLTVL.

This clonotype has a count of ten or more. The chain has TRBV7-9 and TRBJ1-6; D call uncertain. V was cut by 3 bases and J by 9 bases, with 15 bases left in between. In germline, CDR1 is SEHNR, CDR2 FQNEAQ (reference sequence). The CDR3 is made up of 15 amino acids. CDR3 residues: CASSLGTGYGSPLHF. In nucleotides, the CDR3 is TGTGCCAGCAGCTTGGGAACGGGATATGGTTCACCCCTCCACTTT.

The rearrangement links TRBV11-3 to TRBJ1-1, with no clear D. The V end lost 3 bases, the J end lost 0 bases, and 11 bases lay between the germline ends. The CDR3 sequence is 15 residues long. Germline V CDR1 and CDR2: SGHNT, YENEEA. CDR3 protein: CASSFFQPMNTEAFF. The CDR3 DNA sequence: TGTGCCAGCAGCTTTTTCCAGCCTATGAACACTGAAGCTTTCTTT.

The chain combines TRBV20-1 with TRBJ1-1; the D gene is possibly TRBD1 (5 bases). The germline gives CDR1 DFQATT, CDR2 SNEGSKA (reference sequence). CDR3 size: 14 residues. The germline V and J ends were trimmed by 0 bases and 0 bases, with 8 bases remaining between them. CDR3 nucleotide sequence: TGCAGTGCTAGAGAAGGGGCAGTGAACACTGAAGCTTTCTTT. It codes for CSAREGAVNTEAFF.

This chain links TRBV30 with TRBJ2-1; D gene ambiguous. V lost 0 bases to trimming and J lost 9 bases, with 15 bases between them. This CDR3 is built from 14 residues. Germline V gives CDR1 GTSNPN, CDR2 SVGIG (reference sequence). The CDR3 region has the DNA TGTGCCTGGAGTGTAAGCTACGGCTTCAGTGAGCAGTTCTTC. Protein sequence: CAWSVSYGFSEQFF.

This clonotype was detected many times. V gene TRBV6-2 or TRBV6-3 combines with J gene TRBJ1-2; possibly TRBD1 for D (5 bases). CDR1 MNHEY and CDR2 SVGEGT come from the germline V gene. CDR3 size: 15 residues. Trimming removed 6 bases at V and 2 bases at J, with 16 bases between. Here the CDR3 DNA reads TGTGCCAGCAGGACTCAGGGTCGTCAGAACTATGGCTACACCTTC. Translation gives CASRTQGRQNYGYTF.

This sequence joins TRBV2 and TRBJ1-5; D is undetermined. Looked up from germline, CDR1 is SNHLY and CDR2 is FYNNEI. The CDR3 loop spans 12 amino acids. V lost 6 bases to trimming and J lost 7 bases, with 10 bases between them. CDR3 coding DNA: TGTGCCAGCAGAACCCCCGAGCAGCCCCAGCATTTT. This sequence encodes CASRTPEQPQHF. Complete variable domain (other parts from reference TRBV2 and TRBJ1-5): EPEVTQTPSHQVTQMGQEVILRCVPISNHLYFYWYRQILGQKVEFLVSFYNNEISEKSEIFDDQFSVERPDGSNFTLKIRSTKLEDSAMYFCASRTPEQPQHFGDGTRLSIL.

Many counts were recorded for this clonotype. The chain links TRBV6-2 or TRBV6-3 to TRBJ2-1; D possibly matches TRBD1 or TRBD2 (5 bases each). The germline V gene has CDR1 MNHEY and CDR2 SVGEGT. The V gene lost 2 bases and the J gene lost 8 bases, with 16 bases spanning the gap. This CDR3 is 15 amino acids long. CDR3: CASSYGGAYNHEQFF. CDR3 DNA sequence: TGTGCCAGCAGTTACGGGGGAGCCTATAACCATGAGCAGTTCTTC.